This is a list of T cell receptor beta chains from one sample in a study of T cell repertoires in cytomegalovirus infection. MiXCR was run by TCRdb on the reads, yielding one entry per CDR3 protein. The repertoire includes about 320,000 distinct CDR3 sequences, more than 9% of them detected once, and about 3.9% sits in the top ten. The specimen sequenced was PBMCs. These receptors all come from a human donor in good health (CMV status not recorded). Some clones in this sample may be carry-over from other donors' samples. The CDR3 runs from the conserved cysteine through the conserved F or W. A D gene is named only where the DNA matches it firmly. Clone size, where shown, is once, few, many, or a class for clones that have expanded.

-	TRBJ2-2	-	TRBV12-3/TRBV12-4	13	TGTGCCAGCAGTTACAGGGACACCGGGGAGCTGTTTTTT	CASSYRDTGELFF
TRBD1	TRBJ1-4	-	TRBV7-8	19	TGTGCCAGCAGCTTAGCCCGGGACAGGAGGCGTGCAACTAATGAAAAACTGTTTTTT	CASSLARDRRRATNEKLFF
-	TRBJ2-7	few	TRBV20-1	14	TGCAGTGCCGGGGGGCCCCAGGGGAATTTCGAGCAGTACTTC	CSAGGPQGNFEQYF
TRBD2	TRBJ2-1	-	TRBV30	15	TGTGCCTGGAGCCTCCTGAGCGGGGGGGCGGGTGAGCAGTTCTTC	CAWSLLSGGAGEQFF
-	TRBJ2-5	once	TRBV7-3	14	TGTGCCAGCAGCTTACTGGGGGTGGGAGAGACCCAGTACTTC	CASSLLGVGETQYF
-	TRBJ1-1	many	TRBV6-5	14	TGTGCCAGCAGTTACTCCAGGGGCAACACTGAAGCTTTCTTT	CASSYSRGNTEAFF
TRBD1	TRBJ2-2	-	TRBV6-4	15	TGTGCCAGCGCCCGGGACAGGGGACACACCGGGGAGCTGTTTTTT	CASARDRGHTGELFF
TRBD2	TRBJ2-1	-	TRBV15	14	TGTGCCACCAGCCGGCGGGGGGCCTACAATGAGCAGTTCTTC	CATSRRGAYNEQFF
TRBD1	TRBJ2-1	many	TRBV7-9	13	TGTGCCAGCTCCCGGGACAGGTACAATGAGCAGTTCTTC	CASSRDRYNEQFF
-	TRBJ1-1	-	TRBV20-1	12	TGCAGTGCTAGTCTCCAGTACACTGAAGCTTTCTTT	CSASLQYTEAFF
-	TRBJ2-3	many	TRBV11-2	13	TGTGCCAGCAGACTTGCCGGGCTTGATACGCAGTATTTT	CASRLAGLDTQYF
TRBD1	TRBJ1-5	many	TRBV7-2	15	TGTGCCAGCAGCTCGGCAGGGGGCTCGGGACAGCCCCAGCATTTT	CASSSAGGSGQPQHF
-	TRBJ2-3	-	TRBV4-3	14	TGCGCCAGCAGCCCTAGGGACGGCACAGATACGCAGTATTTT	CASSPRDGTDTQYF